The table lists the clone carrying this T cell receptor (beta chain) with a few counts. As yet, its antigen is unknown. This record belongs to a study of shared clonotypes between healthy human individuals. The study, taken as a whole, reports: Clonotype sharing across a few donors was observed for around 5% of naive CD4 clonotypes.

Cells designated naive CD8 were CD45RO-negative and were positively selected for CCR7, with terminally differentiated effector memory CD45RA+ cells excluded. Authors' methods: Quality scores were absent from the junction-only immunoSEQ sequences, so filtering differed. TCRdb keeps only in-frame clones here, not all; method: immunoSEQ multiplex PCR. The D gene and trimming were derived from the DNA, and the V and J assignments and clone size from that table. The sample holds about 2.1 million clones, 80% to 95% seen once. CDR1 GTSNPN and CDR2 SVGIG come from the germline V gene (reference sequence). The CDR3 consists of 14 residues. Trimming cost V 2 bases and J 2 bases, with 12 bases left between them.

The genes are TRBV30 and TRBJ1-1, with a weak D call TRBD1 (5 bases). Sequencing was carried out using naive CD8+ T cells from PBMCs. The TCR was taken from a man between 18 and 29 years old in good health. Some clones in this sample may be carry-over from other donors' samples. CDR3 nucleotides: TGTGCCTGGAGTCTGGGGACGGAAAACACTGAAGCTTTCTTT. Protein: CAWSLGTENTEAFF.